This TCR beta chain came from a study of molecular identifiers for immune sequencing clone quantification. CD8+CD4-CCR7+CD45RA+ cells were sorted as naive CD8 T cells. TCRdb re-derived calls from the PCR reads in MiXCR, one entry per CDR3 protein. The table has 100,000 or so distinct CDR3 sequences, around 30% seen once. The sequencing input was naive CD8+ T cells from blood, with Jurkat cell RNA spiked in. Noted subset: FACS-sorted CD8+CD4-CCR7+CD45RA+ naive T cells. The sequence was collected from a human donor in good health. Some libraries in this study had Jurkat cell RNA spiked in.

CDR3 in DNA: TGTGCCAGCAGTTACTCCAGGGACTGGCCTTCCTACGAGCAGTACTTC. This translates into CASSYSRDWPSYEQYF. The chain employs TRBV6-2 or TRBV6-3 and TRBJ2-7; D possibly corresponds to TRBD2 (6 bases). The CDR3 runs 16 residues. The V gene's germline CDR1 is MNHEY and CDR2 SVGEGT. Trimming stripped 0 bases from V and 1 base from J, with 13 bases between.